Each of the 13 T cell receptor beta chains below was sequenced from the same sample in a study of early T cells in non-severe SARS-CoV-2 infection. TCRdb recomputed calls from the 5' RACE reads with MiXCR, one row per CDR3 protein. The sample lists about 82,000 distinct CDR3 sequences, less than 15% occurring once. The source material was whole blood. These receptors were collected from an adult who was a healthcare worker with PCR-confirmed SARS-CoV-2 infection or an uninfected control (not recorded which).

This clonotype appeared many times. This chain connects TRBV20-1 to TRBJ2-3, with 13 bases lining up with TRBD2. Per the germline V gene, CDR1 is DFQATT and CDR2 is SNEGSKA (reference sequence). Trimming at V came to 5 bases and at J to 6 bases, leaving 11 bases not matched to a gene. The CDR3 length is 16 residues. The CDR3 sequence is CSAGKPGLAGTDTQYF. In nucleotides, the CDR3 is TGCAGTGCTGGGAAACCGGGACTAGCGGGAACCGATACGCAGTATTTT.

DNA of the CDR3: TGCAGTGCTAGAGATTGGGACAGGACCTACGAGCAGTACTTC. Translated, it gives CSARDWDRTYEQYF. This chain links TRBV20-1 with TRBJ2-7; 8 bases are a match to TRBD1. Per germline, CDR1 DFQATT and CDR2 SNEGSKA (reference sequence). V was pared by 0 bases and J by 2 bases, with 3 bases of the junction left unmatched. The CDR3 runs to 14 residues.

The DNA of the CDR3 is TGCGCCAGCAGCCGTGGTGGGACAGGGAGGAAAAAACTGTTTTTT. This encodes CASSRGGTGRKKLFF. The chain carries TRBV4-1 and TRBJ1-4; 9 bases are a match to TRBD1. Germline V gives CDR1 MGHRA, CDR2 YSYEKL. The trim removed 4 bases at V and 9 bases at J, leaving 9 bases unmatched. This CDR3 comprises 15 residues.

Comment on this clonotype: One junction end does not reproduce the germline sequence, and a read error may be involved. The chain uses TRBV7-2 and TRBJ1-2; D is ambiguous. Germline lookup yields CDR1 SGHTA and CDR2 FQGNSA. CDR3 length: 14 residues. The CDR3 nucleotides are TGTGCCTGCAGCTTAGCGGAACTTAACTATGGCTACACCTTC. It codes for CACSLAELNYGYTF. The full variable domain, with the rest looked up from reference TRBV7-2 and TRBJ1-2, is GAGVSQSPSNKVTEKGKDVELRCDPISGHTALYWYRQSLGQGLEFLIYFQGNSAPDKSGLPSDRFSAERTGGSVSTLTIQRTQQEDSAVYLCACSLAELNYGYTFGSGTRLTVV.

The chain carries TRBV18 and TRBJ1-6; D unclear. The V gene's germline CDR1 is KGHSH and CDR2 LQKENI. V lost 3 bases and J lost 9, with 12 bases in between. CDR3 length equals 14 residues. The CDR3 region is CASSPYGYGSPLHF. The CDR3 nucleotides read TGTGCCAGCTCACCCTATGGGTATGGTTCACCCCTCCACTTT.

The chain recombines TRBV4-1 with TRBJ1-2; 8 bases agree with TRBD1. The germline V gene encodes CDR1 MGHRA and CDR2 YSYEKL. There are 17 residues in the CDR3. Germline trimming cut 7 bases from V and 0 bases from J; bases unmatched to any gene: 13. This CDR3 reads CASTSQGGSRTNYGYTF. Here the CDR3 DNA reads TGCGCCAGCACCTCACAGGGGGGTTCCCGCACTAACTATGGCTACACCTTC.

J is TRBJ1-2 and V is TRBV29-1, with D unclear. CDR1 SQVTM and CDR2 ANQGSEA come from the germline V gene. V lost 7 bases to trimming and J lost 2 bases, with 11 bases between them. The CDR3 spans 12 residues. Here the CDR3 DNA reads TGCAGCGCCTCTAACGGAAACTATGGCTACACCTTC. Translating gives CSASNGNYGYTF.

At least ten counts were recorded for this clonotype. The chain has TRBV4-2 and TRBJ1-1; D not certain. Germline CDR1 LGHNA, CDR2 YNFKEQ. The CDR3 length is 15 residues. V was shortened by 1 base and J by 3 bases, with 12 bases between the two germline ends. CDR3 loop: CASSQGSHPDTEAFF. The CDR3 DNA is TGTGCCAGCAGCCAAGGTTCCCACCCGGACACTGAAGCTTTCTTT.

The chain couples TRBV5-6 to TRBJ2-7; D might be TRBD2 (5 bases). This CDR3 comprises 14 residues. Trimming cost V 5 bases and J 0 bases, with 12 bases left between them. The germline V gene has CDR1 SGHDT and CDR2 YYEEEE. The CDR3 region is CASSQTGSSYEQYF. Written as DNA, the CDR3 is TGTGCCAGCAGTCAAACTGGGAGCTCCTACGAGCAGTACTTC.

This clonotype occurred many times. The chain has TRBV5-6 and TRBJ2-2, with D perhaps matching TRBD1 (5 bases). Trimming stripped 0 bases from V and 6 bases from J, with 12 bases between. CDR3 length: 15 amino acids. Germline V gene lookup returns CDR1 SGHDT and CDR2 YYEEEE. The CDR3 bases are TGTGCCAGCAGCTTGGCCGCCAGGGTAGCCGGGGAGCTGTTTTTT. Its translation: CASSLAARVAGELFF.

This clonotype appeared a few times. The chain carries TRBV12-3 or TRBV12-4 and TRBJ2-3; D is uncertain. Trimming left V 4 bases short and J 0 bases short, with 8 bases between. The CDR3 is 14 residues long. The CDR3 DNA is TGTGCCAGCAGTTACCTAACTAGCACAGATACGCAGTATTTT. Translated: CASSYLTSTDTQYF.

In this sample, this clonotype turned up many times. This chain joins TRBV10-2 and TRBJ1-4; D not resolved. CDR1 and CDR2 (germline): WSHSY, SAAADI. V lost 2 bases, J lost 5 bases, and 9 bases lay in between. The CDR3 totals 14 residues. CDR3 sequence reads: CASSETVWNEKLFF. The CDR3 region has the DNA TGCGCCAGCAGTGAGACAGTCTGGAATGAAAAACTGTTTTTT.

This clonotype showed up just a few times. J is TRBJ1-2 and V is TRBV11-2, with D possibly being TRBD1 (6 bases). Between the trimmed V and J ends, which lost 5 bases and 8 bases, there was a span of 15 bases. The CDR3 totals 13 residues. Germline V gene data show CDR1 as SGHAT and CDR2 as FQNNGV. CDR3 DNA sequence: TGTGCCAGCAGCCCCCTGGGACAAACCGGCTACACCTTC. Its translation is CASSPLGQTGYTF. The full variable domain, completed using reference TRBV11-2 and TRBJ1-2, is EAGVAQSPRYKIIEKRQSVAFWCNPISGHATLYWYQQILGQGPKLLIQFQNNGVVDDSQLPKDRFSAERLKGVDSTLKIQPAKLEDSAVYLCASSPLGQTGYTFGSGTRLTVV.